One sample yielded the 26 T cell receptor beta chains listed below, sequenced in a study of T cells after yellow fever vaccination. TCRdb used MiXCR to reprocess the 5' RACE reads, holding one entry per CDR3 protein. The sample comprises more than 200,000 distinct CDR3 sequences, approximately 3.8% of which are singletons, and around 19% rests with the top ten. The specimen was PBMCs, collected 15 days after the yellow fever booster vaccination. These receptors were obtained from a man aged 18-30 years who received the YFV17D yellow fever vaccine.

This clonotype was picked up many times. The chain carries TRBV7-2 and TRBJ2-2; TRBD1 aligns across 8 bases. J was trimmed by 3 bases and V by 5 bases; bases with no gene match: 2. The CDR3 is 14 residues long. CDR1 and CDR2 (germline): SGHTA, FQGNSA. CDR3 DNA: TGTGCCAGCAGCGCACAGGGGGACACCGGGGAGCTGTTTTTT. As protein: CASSAQGDTGELFF.

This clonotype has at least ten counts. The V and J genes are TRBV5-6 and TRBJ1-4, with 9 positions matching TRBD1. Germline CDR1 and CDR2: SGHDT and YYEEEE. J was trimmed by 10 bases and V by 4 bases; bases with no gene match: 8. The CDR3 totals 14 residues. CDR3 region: CASSMDRGGRKLFF. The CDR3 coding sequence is TGTGCCAGCAGCATGGACAGGGGTGGTAGAAAACTGTTTTTT.

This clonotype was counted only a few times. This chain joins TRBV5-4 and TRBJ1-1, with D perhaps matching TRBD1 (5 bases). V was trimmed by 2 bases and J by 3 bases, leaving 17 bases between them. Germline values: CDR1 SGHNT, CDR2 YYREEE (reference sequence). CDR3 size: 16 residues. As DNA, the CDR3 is TGTGCCAGCAGCTTCGGGGGGGGTCCCTTGGACACTGAAGCTTTCTTT. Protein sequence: CASSFGGGPLDTEAFF. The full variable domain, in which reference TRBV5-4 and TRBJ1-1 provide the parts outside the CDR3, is ETGVTQSPTHLIKTRGQQVTLRCSSQSGHNTVSWYQQALGQGPQFIFQYYREEENGRGNFPPRFSGLQFPNYSSELNVNALELDDSALYLCASSFGGGPLDTEAFFGQGTRLTVV.

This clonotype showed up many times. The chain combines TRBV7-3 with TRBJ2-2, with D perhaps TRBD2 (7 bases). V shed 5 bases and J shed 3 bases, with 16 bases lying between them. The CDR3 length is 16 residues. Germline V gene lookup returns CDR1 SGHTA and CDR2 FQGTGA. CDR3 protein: CASSRARGADTGELFF. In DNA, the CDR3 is TGTGCCAGCAGCCGTGCCCGGGGGGCGGACACCGGGGAGCTGTTTTTT.

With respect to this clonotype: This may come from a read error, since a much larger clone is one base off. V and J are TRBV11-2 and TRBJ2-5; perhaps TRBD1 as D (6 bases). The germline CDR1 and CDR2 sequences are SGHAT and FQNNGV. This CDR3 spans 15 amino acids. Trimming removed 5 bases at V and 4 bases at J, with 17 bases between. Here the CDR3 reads CASSIGQWPGETQYF. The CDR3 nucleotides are TGTGCCAGCAGCATAGGACAGTGGCCAGGAGAGACCCAGTACTTC.

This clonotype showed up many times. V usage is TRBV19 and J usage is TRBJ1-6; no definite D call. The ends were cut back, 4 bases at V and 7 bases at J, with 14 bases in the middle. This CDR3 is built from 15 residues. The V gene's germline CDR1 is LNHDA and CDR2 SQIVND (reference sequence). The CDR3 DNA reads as TGTGCCAGTAGTAGCCGGGCCCTGGAAAATTCACCCCTCCACTTT. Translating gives CASSSRALENSPLHF.

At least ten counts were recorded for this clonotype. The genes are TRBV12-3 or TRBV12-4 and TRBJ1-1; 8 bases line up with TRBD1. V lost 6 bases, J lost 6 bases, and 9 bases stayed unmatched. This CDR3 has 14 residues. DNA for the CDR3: TGTGCCAGCAGCTCACAGGGGGGGATCGCTGAAGCTTTCTTT. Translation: CASSSQGGIAEAFF.

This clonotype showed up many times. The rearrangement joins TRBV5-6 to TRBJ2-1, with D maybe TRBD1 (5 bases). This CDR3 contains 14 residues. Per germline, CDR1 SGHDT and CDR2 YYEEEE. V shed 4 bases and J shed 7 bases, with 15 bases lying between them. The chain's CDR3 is CASSPDTLGNEQFF. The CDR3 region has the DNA TGTGCCAGCAGCCCGGACACCCTCGGGAATGAGCAGTTCTTC.

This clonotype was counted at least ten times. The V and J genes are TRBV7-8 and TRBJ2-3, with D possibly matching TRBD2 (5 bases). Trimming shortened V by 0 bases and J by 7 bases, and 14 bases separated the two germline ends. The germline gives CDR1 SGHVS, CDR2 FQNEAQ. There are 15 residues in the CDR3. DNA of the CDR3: TGTGCCAGCAGCTTAGCGCGGAGAGTCGGGAATACGCAGTATTTT. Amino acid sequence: CASSLARRVGNTQYF.

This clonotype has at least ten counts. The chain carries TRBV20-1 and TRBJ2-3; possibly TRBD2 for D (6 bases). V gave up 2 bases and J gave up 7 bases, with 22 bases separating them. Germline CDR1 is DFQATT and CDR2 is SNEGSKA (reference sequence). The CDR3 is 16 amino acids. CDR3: CSARPGTRQVVHTQYF. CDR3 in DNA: TGCAGTGCTAGACCCGGGACTCGTCAAGTCGTCCATACGCAGTATTTT.

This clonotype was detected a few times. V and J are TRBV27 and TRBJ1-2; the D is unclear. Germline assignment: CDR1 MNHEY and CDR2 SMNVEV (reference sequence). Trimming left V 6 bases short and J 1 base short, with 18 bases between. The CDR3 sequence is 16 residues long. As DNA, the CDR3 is TGTGCCAGCAGCCCCAAGGGCCCCTTTATTAACTATGGCTACACCTTC. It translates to CASSPKGPFINYGYTF.

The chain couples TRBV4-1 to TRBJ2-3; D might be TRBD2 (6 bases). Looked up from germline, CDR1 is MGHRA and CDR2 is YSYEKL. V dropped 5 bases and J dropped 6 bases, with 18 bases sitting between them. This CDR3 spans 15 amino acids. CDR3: CASSFATRVGDTQYF. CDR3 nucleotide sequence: TGCGCCAGCAGCTTCGCGACTAGAGTTGGGGATACGCAGTATTTT.

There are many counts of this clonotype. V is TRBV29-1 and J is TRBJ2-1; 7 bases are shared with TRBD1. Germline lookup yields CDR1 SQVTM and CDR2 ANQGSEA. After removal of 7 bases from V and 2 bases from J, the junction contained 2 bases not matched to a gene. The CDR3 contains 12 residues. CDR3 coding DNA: TGCAGCGGAGACAGGGCCTACAATGAGCAGTTCTTC. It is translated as CSGDRAYNEQFF.

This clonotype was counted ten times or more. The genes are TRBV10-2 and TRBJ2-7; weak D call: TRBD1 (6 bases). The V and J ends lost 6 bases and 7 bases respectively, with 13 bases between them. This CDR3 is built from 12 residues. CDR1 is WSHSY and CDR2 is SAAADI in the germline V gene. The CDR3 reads CASRGLRGEQYV. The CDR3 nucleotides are TGCGCCAGCAGGGGCCTGAGGGGGGAGCAGTACGTC.

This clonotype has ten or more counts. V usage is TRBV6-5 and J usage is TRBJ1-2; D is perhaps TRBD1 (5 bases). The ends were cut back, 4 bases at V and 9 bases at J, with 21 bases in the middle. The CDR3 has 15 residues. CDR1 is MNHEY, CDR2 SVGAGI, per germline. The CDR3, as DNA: TGTGCCAGCAGTTCCCGGGGGACGGCGGGAAGGAGCTACACCTTC. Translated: CASSSRGTAGRSYTF.

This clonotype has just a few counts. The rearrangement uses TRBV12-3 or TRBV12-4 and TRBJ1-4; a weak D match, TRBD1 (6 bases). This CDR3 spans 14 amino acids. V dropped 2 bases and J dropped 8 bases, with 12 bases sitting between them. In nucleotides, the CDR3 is TGTGCCAGCAGTTTAAGGGGGATCGACGAAAAACTGTTTTTT. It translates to CASSLRGIDEKLFF.

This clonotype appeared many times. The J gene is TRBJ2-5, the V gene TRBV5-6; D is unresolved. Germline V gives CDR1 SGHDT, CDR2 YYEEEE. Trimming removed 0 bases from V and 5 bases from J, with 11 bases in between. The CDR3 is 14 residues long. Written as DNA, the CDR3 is TGTGCCAGCAGCTTGGATGTTGGGTGGGAGACCCAGTACTTC. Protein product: CASSLDVGWETQYF. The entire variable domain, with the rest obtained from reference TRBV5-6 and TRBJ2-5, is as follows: DAGVTQSPTHLIKTRGQQVTLRCSPKSGHDTVSWYQQALGQGPQFIFQYYEEEERQRGNFPDRFSGHQFPNYSSELNVNALLLGDSALYLCASSLDVGWETQYFGPGTRLLVL.

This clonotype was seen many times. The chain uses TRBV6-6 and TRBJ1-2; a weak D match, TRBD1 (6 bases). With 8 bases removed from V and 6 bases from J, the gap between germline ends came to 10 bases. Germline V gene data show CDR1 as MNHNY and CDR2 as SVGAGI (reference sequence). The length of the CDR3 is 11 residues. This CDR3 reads CASWAGDGYTF. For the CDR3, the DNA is TGTGCCAGCTGGGCAGGGGATGGCTACACCTTC.

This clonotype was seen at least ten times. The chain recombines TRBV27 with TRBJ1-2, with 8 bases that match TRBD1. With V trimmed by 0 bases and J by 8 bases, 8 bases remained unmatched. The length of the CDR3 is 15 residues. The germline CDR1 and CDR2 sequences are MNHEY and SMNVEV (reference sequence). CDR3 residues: CASSLSPDRAGGYTF. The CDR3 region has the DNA TGTGCCAGCAGTTTATCCCCGGACAGGGCTGGGGGCTACACCTTC.

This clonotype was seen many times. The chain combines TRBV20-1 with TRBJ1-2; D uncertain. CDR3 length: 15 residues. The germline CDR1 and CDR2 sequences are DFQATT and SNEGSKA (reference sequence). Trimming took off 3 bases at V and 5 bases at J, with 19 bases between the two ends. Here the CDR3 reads CSASGVKAAIYGYTF. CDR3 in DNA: TGCAGTGCTAGTGGTGTCAAAGCGGCGATTTATGGCTACACCTTC.

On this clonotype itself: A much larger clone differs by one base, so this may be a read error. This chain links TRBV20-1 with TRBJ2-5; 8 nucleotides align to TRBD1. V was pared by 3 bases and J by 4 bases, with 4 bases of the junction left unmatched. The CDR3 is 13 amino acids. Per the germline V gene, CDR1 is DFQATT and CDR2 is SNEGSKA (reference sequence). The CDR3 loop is CSASTGGTETQYF. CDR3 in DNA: TGCAGTGCTAGTACAGGGGGGACAGAGACCCAGTACTTC.

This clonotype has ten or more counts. The chain's CDR3 is CASSDRPGQGLYEQYF. DNA for the CDR3: TGTGCCAGCAGTGACCGACCGGGACAGGGGTTGTACGAGCAGTACTTC. The chain has TRBV6-2 or TRBV6-3 and TRBJ2-7, with 10 bases aligning to TRBD1. The ends lost 5 bases at V and 4 bases at J; junction bases unmatched: 11. Germline V gives CDR1 MNHEY, CDR2 SVGEGT. The CDR3 runs to 16 residues.

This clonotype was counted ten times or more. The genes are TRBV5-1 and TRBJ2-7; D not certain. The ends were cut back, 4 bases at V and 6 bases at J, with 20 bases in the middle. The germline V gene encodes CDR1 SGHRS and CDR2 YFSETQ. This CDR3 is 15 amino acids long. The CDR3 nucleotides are TGCGCCAGCAGCGGTACCGGGCCTGGAACGGGCGAGCAGTACTTC. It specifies CASSGTGPGTGEQYF.

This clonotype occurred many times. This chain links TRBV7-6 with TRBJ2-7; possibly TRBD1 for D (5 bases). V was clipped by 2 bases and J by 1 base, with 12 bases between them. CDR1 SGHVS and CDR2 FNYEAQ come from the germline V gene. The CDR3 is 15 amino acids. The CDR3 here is CASSLSTGISYEQYF. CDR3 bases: TGTGCCAGCAGCTTATCCACAGGTATTTCCTACGAGCAGTACTTC.

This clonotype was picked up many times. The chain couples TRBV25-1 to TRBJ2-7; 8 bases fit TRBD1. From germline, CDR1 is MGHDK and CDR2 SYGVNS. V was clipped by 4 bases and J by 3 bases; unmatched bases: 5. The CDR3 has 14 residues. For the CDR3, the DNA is TGTGCCAGCAGTGCTCGGACAGGGAGCTACGAGCAGTACGTC. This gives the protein CASSARTGSYEQYV.

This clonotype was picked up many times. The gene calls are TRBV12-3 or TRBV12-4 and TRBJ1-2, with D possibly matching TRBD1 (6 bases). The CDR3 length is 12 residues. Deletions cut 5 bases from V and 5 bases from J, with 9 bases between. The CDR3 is CASSPGQYGYTF. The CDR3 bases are TGTGCCAGCAGTCCAGGACAGTATGGCTACACCTTC.